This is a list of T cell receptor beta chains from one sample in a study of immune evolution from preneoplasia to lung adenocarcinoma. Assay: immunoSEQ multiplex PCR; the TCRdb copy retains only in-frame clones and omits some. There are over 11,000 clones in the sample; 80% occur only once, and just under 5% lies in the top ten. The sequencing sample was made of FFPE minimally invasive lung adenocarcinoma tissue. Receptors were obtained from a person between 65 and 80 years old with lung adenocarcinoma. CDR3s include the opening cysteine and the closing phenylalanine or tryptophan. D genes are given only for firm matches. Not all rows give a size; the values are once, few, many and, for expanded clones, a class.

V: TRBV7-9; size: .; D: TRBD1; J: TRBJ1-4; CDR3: CASSFRGQGVTNEKLFF; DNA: TGTGCCAGCAGCTTCAGAGGACAGGGGGTCACTAATGAAAAACTGTTTTTT
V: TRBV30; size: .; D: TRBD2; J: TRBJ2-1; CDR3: CAWTSLILAGGRNEQFF; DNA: TGTGCCTGGACCTCCCTCATACTAGCGGGGGGGCGGAATGAGCAGTTCTTC
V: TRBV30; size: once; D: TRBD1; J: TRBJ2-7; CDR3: CAWRDRVNYEQYF; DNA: TGTGCCTGGCGGGACAGGGTCAACTACGAGCAGTACTTC
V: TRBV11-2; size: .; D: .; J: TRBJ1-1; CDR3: CASSLEVAEAFF; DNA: TGTGCCAGCAGCTTAGAGGTCGCTGAAGCTTTCTTT
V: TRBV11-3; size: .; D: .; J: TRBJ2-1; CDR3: CASSLAPEGDEQFF; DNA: TGTGCCAGCAGCTTAGCCCCTGAGGGGGATGAGCAGTTCTTC
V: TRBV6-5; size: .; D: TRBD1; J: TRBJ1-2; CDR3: CASSRGHGYTF; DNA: TGTGCCAGCAGCAGGGGGCATGGCTACACCTTC
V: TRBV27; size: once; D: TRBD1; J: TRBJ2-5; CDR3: CASSPLGDREEETQYF; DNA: TGTGCCAGCAGTCCCTTAGGGGACAGGGAGGAAGAGACCCAGTACTTC
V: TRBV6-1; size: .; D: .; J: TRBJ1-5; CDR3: CASGPDDSYQPQHF; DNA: TGTGCCAGCGGCCCGGACGACAGTTATCAGCCCCAGCATTTT
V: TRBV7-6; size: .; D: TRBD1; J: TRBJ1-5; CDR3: CASSLDRGKGPQHF; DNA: TGTGCCAGCAGCCTGGACAGGGGAAAAGGGCCCCAGCATTTT
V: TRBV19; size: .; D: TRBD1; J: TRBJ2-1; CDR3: CASSLPGTGNYNEQFF; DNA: TGTGCCAGTAGTCTGCCCGGGACAGGGAACTACAATGAGCAGTTCTTC
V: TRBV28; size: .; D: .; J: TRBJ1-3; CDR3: CASSRAGNTIYF; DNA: TGTGCCAGCAGCCGGGCTGGAAACACCATATATTTT